The 16 T cell receptor beta chains reported below all come from one sample, sequenced in a study of blood T cell repertoires in COVID-19. Sequenced by immunoSEQ multiplex PCR; TCRdb stores in-frame clones only, minus some. The sample has some 100,000 clones; about 87% are singletons. The sample consisted of peripheral blood. These receptors were taken from a woman aged 50 to 60 with acute or convalescent COVID-19.

The rearrangement links TRBV7-3 to TRBJ2-7; no reliable D call. The CDR3 extends over 15 amino acids. The germline V gene encodes CDR1 SGHTA and CDR2 FQGTGA. Trimming removed 3 bases at V and 2 bases at J, with 14 bases between. This CDR3 is CASSFGQVPAYEQYF. DNA for the CDR3: TGTGCCAGCAGCTTTGGGCAGGTCCCTGCCTACGAGCAGTACTTC.

The genes are TRBV15 and TRBJ1-1, with TRBD1 as a possible D gene (5 bases). The CDR3 has 13 amino acids. The V and J ends lost 0 bases and 8 bases respectively, with 10 bases between them. CDR1 LNHNV and CDR2 YYDKDF come from the germline V gene (reference sequence). For the CDR3, the DNA is TGTGCCACCAGCAGAGATTTGTCAGGGGAAGCTTTCTTT. This gives the protein CATSRDLSGEAFF.

The gene calls are TRBV10-3 and TRBJ2-3, with 8 bases matching TRBD2. Looked up from germline, CDR1 is ENHRY and CDR2 is SYGVKD. V trimming: 7 bases; J trimming: 1 base; junction bases outside the gene matches: 7. CDR3 length: 15 residues. The CDR3 nucleotides read TGTGCCATCACCCCGAGTAGCGGGGGCACAGATACGCAGTATTTT. Translated, it gives CAITPSSGGTDTQYF.

In this sample, this clone turned up once. The chain joins TRBV6-5 to TRBJ1-1, with D perhaps TRBD1 (6 bases). The CDR3 totals 15 residues. The V gene's germline CDR1 is MNHEY and CDR2 SVGAGI. Trimming stripped 0 bases from V and 11 bases from J, with 19 bases between. In DNA form, the CDR3 reads TGTGCCAGCAGTTACTCCATCAGGGGTGCCTCCCCGGCTTTCTTT. Encoded protein: CASSYSIRGASPAFF.

This chain joins TRBV5-1 and TRBJ2-2; D is perhaps TRBD1 (6 bases). This CDR3 comprises 16 residues. The ends were cut back, 1 base at V and 4 bases at J, with 14 bases in the middle. The V gene's germline CDR1 is SGHRS and CDR2 YFSETQ. The CDR3 loop is CASSLPKAGATGELFF. The CDR3 nucleotides read TGCGCCAGCAGCTTGCCCAAGGCAGGGGCCACCGGGGAGCTGTTTTTT.

The chain employs TRBV20-1 and TRBJ1-2; D unclear. The germline V gene encodes CDR1 DFQATT and CDR2 SNEGSKA (reference sequence). CDR3 size: 11 residues. The V gene lost 5 bases and the J gene lost 8 bases, with 12 bases spanning the gap. The CDR3 loop reads CSAAQSWGYTF. The CDR3 DNA sequence: TGCAGTGCTGCACAGAGCTGGGGCTACACCTTC.

V and J are TRBV7-3 and TRBJ2-3; 7 positions match TRBD2. The CDR3 spans 15 residues. Germline V gives CDR1 SGHTA, CDR2 FQGTGA. The V segment lost 3 bases and the J segment 4 bases; nucleotides outside the gene matches: 7. In nucleotides, the CDR3 is TGTGCCAGCAGCTTGCGGGGAGGGCAGGCAGATACGCAGTATTTT. As protein: CASSLRGGQADTQYF. Full variable domain (rest looked up from reference TRBV7-3 and TRBJ2-3): GAGVSQTPSNKVTEKGKYVELRCDPISGHTALYWYRQSLGQGPEFLIYFQGTGAADDSGLPNDRFFAVRPEGSVSTLKIQRTERGDSAVYLCASSLRGGQADTQYFGPGTRLTVL.

The chain carries TRBV18 and TRBJ2-5, with D tentatively TRBD1 (5 bases). CDR3 length: 16 amino acids. CDR1 is KGHSH and CDR2 is LQKENI in the germline V gene. The V and J ends lost 2 bases and 5 bases respectively, with 18 bases between them. CDR3 DNA sequence: TGTGCCAGCTCACCAACCTTCCAGGGTGGTGAGGAGACCCAGTACTTC. Translating gives CASSPTFQGGEETQYF.

This chain uses TRBV7-9 with TRBJ1-5, with 8 positions matching TRBD1. Per the germline V gene, CDR1 is SEHNR and CDR2 is FQNEAQ (reference sequence). V shed 4 bases and J 2 bases; nucleotides not matched to a gene: 4. This CDR3 is 15 amino acids long. The CDR3 DNA reads as TGTGCCAGCAGCTCGGACAGGGACGGCAATCAGCCCCAGCATTTT. It codes for CASSSDRDGNQPQHF.

Here the CDR3 reads CASSDAGSGGYTF. CDR3 sequence (DNA): TGTGCCAGCAGCGACGCGGGCTCCGGTGGCTACACCTTC. The rearrangement uses TRBV2 and TRBJ1-2; D call uncertain. The CDR3 totals 13 residues. Per germline, CDR1 SNHLY and CDR2 FYNNEI. V shed 6 bases and J shed 7 bases, with 15 bases lying between them.

J is TRBJ1-5 and V is TRBV19; 7 bases line up with TRBD1. V lost 5 bases, J lost 5 bases, and 15 bases stayed unmatched. Germline CDR1 is LNHDA and CDR2 is SQIVND (reference sequence). The CDR3 sequence is 17 residues long. DNA for the CDR3: TGTGCCAGTAGTTTCCGTCGGGGCAGGGGGTCGGATCAGCCCCAGCATTTT. Translating gives CASSFRRGRGSDQPQHF.

The rearrangement uses TRBV28 and TRBJ1-5; D remains unclear. The CDR3 is made up of 13 amino acids. Trimming left V 10 bases short and J 2 bases short, with 12 bases between. CDR1 and CDR2 from the germline V gene are MDHEN and SYDVKM. CDR3 in amino acids: CATHYMGNQPQHF. DNA for the CDR3: TGTGCCACCCACTATATGGGCAATCAGCCCCAGCATTTT.

V is TRBV10-3 and J is TRBJ1-5, with D uncertain. Trimming removed 4 bases at V and 7 bases at J, with 11 bases between. This CDR3 spans 13 amino acids. Per the germline V gene, CDR1 is ENHRY and CDR2 is SYGVKD. This CDR3 reads CAISGEGRQPQHF. For the CDR3, the DNA is TGTGCCATCAGTGGCGAGGGAAGGCAGCCCCAGCATTTT.

On this clone itself: The junction does not match germline at one end; this may be a read error. This sequence joins TRBV18 and TRBJ1-2; 9 bases line up with TRBD1. Germline V gene lookup returns CDR1 KGHSH and CDR2 LQKENI. The CDR3 covers 15 residues. Here the CDR3 DNA reads TGTGCCAGCTCTCCACAGGGGGCGATCAACTATGGCTACACCTTC. It encodes CASSPQGAINYGYTF.

This rearrangement joins TRBV28 to TRBJ1-2; perhaps TRBD1 as D (5 bases). V lost 6 bases, J lost 7 bases, and 12 bases lay in between. The CDR3 runs to 12 residues. Germline CDR1 is MDHEN and CDR2 is SYDVKM. The CDR3 DNA is TGTGCCAGCAGCTTGCCCGGGGGTGGCTACACCTTC. Amino acids: CASSLPGGGYTF.

The CDR3 reads CASSTATLAGGPDTQYF. The CDR3 DNA sequence: TGTGCCAGCAGCACCGCGACTTTAGCGGGGGGGCCAGATACGCAGTATTTT. The chain has TRBV7-2 and TRBJ2-3; 11 bases match TRBD2. Germline V gene lookup returns CDR1 SGHTA and CDR2 FQGNSA. The CDR3 totals 17 residues. Trimming took 5 bases from V and 4 from J; bases not matched to a gene: 11.